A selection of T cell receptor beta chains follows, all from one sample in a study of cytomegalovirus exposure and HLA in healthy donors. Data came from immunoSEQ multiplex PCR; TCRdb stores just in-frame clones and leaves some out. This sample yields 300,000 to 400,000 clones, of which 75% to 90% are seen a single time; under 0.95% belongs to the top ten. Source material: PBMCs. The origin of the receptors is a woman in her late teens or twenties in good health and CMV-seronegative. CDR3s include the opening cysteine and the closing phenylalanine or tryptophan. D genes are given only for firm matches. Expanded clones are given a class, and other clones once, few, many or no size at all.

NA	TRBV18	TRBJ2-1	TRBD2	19	TGTGCCAGCTCAGACCACTTCGACACTAGCGGGTACATGGGCAATGAGCAGTTCTTC	CASSDHFDTSGYMGNEQFF
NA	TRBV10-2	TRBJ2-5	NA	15	TGCGCCAGCAGTGAGCCTAACAGCTCTTGGGAGACCCAGTACTTC	CASSEPNSSWETQYF
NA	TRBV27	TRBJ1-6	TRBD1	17	TGTGCCAGCAGTTTTTCCGGGGACAGGGCCGTTAATTCACCCCTCCACTTT	CASSFSGDRAVNSPLHF
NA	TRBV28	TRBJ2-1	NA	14	TGTGCCAGCCTCGGTGAGACAGCGCTTATGAAGCAGTTCTTC	CASLGETALMKQFF
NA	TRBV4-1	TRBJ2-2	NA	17	TGCGCCAGCAGCCTACTCCATTCCCCTTCGAACACCGGGGAGCTGTTTTTT	CASSLLHSPSNTGELFF
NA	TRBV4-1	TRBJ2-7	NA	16	TGCGCCAGCAGCCCCTTCCCCGGGGGTTCAACCTACGAGCAGTACTTC	CASSPFPGGSTYEQYF
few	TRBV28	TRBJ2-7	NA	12	TGTGCCAGCAGTCTCGGCTCCTACGAGCAGTACTTC	CASSLGSYEQYF
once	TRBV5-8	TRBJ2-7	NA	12	TGTGCCAGCAGCTTTGGGGCCAGGGCTCGGTACTTC	CASSFGARARYF
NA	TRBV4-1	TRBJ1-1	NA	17	TGCGCCAGCAGCCAATTACAGGGATCGGTCGGTAATACTGAAGCTTTCTTT	CASSQLQGSVGNTEAFF
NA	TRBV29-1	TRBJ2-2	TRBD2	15	TGCAGCGTTGAACGAGGGAGGGGCAACACCGGGGAGCTGTTTTTT	CSVERGRGNTGELFF
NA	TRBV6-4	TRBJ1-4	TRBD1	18	TGTGCCAGCACCCGGGGGACAGAACCACAGGACAGTAATGAAAAACTGTTTTTT	CASTRGTEPQDSNEKLFF
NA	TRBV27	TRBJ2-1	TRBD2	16	TGTGCCAGCAGTCCCGAGCCGGCGGGAGAGTACAATGAGCAGTTCTTC	CASSPEPAGEYNEQFF
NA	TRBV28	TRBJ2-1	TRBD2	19	TGTGCCAGCAGTTCCAGGGGGGGACTAGCTCCTTTAGCCTACAATGAGCAGTTCTTC	CASSSRGGLAPLAYNEQFF
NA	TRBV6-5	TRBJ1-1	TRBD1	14	TGTGCCAGCAGCCGGACAGGGGGCGCGGCTGAAGCTTTCTTT	CASSRTGGAAEAFF
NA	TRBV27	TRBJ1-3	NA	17	TGTGCCAGCAGTCCGTGGCGGGAGGGGCTCTCTGGAAATACCATATATTTT	CASSPWREGLSGNTIYF
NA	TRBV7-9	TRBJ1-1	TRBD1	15	TGTGCCAGCAGCCCACGGACAGGGGCTAACACTGAAGCTTTCTTT	CASSPRTGANTEAFF
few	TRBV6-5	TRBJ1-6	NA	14	TGTGCCAGCAGTCAATACAGGGAAGATTCACCCCTCCACTTT	CASSQYREDSPLHF
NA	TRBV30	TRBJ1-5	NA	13	TGTGCCTGGAGTGTACGGGGGACTCAGCCCCAGCATTTT	CAWSVRGTQPQHF
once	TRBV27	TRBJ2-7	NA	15	TGTGCCAGCAGTATCGCCGGGACTGCATTCTACGAGCAGTACTTC	CASSIAGTAFYEQYF
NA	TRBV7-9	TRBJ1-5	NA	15	TGTGCCAGCAGCTCAATTTCGGGGGGTATGCAGCCCCAGCATTTT	CASSSISGGMQPQHF
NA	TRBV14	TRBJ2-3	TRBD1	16	TGTGCCAGCAGCCGACTGGGACAGGGGTTTGAAGATACGCAGTATTTT	CASSRLGQGFEDTQYF
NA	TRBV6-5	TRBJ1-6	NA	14	TGTGCCAGCAGTTACGTAGCAGGGAATTCACCCCTCCACTTT	CASSYVAGNSPLHF
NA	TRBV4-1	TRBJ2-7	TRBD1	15	TGCGCCAGCAGCCAAGGGGTACAGGGGCGGTACGAGCAGTACTTC	CASSQGVQGRYEQYF
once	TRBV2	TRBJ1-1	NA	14	TGTGCCAGCAGTGCATGGACAGTGGGAACTGAAGCTTTCTTT	CASSAWTVGTEAFF
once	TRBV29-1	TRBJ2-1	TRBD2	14	TGCAGCGTTTTGGGACTAGCGGGAGGCCAGGAGCAGTTCTTC	CSVLGLAGGQEQFF
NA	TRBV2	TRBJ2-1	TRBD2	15	TGTGCCAGCAGTGGGACTAGTGGCTTGGCCAATGAGCAGTTCTTC	CASSGTSGLANEQFF
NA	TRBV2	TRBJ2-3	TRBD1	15	TGTGCCAGCAGCGTGGGACAGGGGGGCACAGATACGCAGTATTTT	CASSVGQGGTDTQYF
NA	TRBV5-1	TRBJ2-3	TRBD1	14	TGCGCCAGCAGCGTGACAGGGCCCACAGATACGCAGTATTTT	CASSVTGPTDTQYF
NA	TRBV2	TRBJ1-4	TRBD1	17	TGTGCCAGCAGCTTGACGTTCGCGACAGGGAGCCACGAAAAACTGTTTTTT	CASSLTFATGSHEKLFF
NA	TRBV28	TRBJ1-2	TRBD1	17	TGTGCCAGCAGTGCCCAACCGGGGACAGGTGGGGCGGGAGGCTACACCTTC	CASSAQPGTGGAGGYTF
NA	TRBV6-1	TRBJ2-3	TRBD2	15	TGTGCCAGCAGTACTAGCGGGGGCGCGGGGGATACGCAGTATTTT	CASSTSGGAGDTQYF
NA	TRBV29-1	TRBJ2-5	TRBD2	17	TGCAGCGTTGAAGACTGGGCTTCTCTAGCGGGCCAAGAGACCCAGTACTTC	CSVEDWASLAGQETQYF
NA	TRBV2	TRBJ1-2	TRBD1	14	TGTGCCAGCAGGGGACAGGGGGCTATTTCTGGCTACACCTTC	CASRGQGAISGYTF
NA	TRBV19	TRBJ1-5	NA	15	TGTGCCAGTAGTATAGAAGGAGCCAGTCTACGGCCCCAGCATTTT	CASSIEGASLRPQHF
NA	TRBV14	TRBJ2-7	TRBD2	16	TGTGCCAGCAGCCAAGAACCATCTAGCGGGAGGTACGAGCAGTACTTC	CASSQEPSSGRYEQYF
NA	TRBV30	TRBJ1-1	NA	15	TGTGCCTGGAGTAACCGGGCGGGGGAGAACACTGAAGCTTTCTTT	CAWSNRAGENTEAFF
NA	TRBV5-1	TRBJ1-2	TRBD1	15	TGCGCCAGCAGGCCTAGGGGTCAGGGGGCCTATGGCTACACCTTC	CASRPRGQGAYGYTF
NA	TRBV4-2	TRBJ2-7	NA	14	TGTGCCAGCAGCCAAGACCTCTTAACCTACGAGCAGTACTTC	CASSQDLLTYEQYF
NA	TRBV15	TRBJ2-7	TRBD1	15	TGTGCCACCAGCAGGAGGCAGGGGGCCAAGTACGAGCAGTACTTC	CATSRRQGAKYEQYF
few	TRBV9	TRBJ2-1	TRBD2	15	TGTGCCAGCAGCCCCCGGGGAGCGGGGTTTAGTGAGCAGTTCTTC	CASSPRGAGFSEQFF
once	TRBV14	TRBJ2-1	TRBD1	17	TGTGCCAGCAGCCAAGACAGGGACAGGGCTTCCTACAATGAGCAGTTCTTC	CASSQDRDRASYNEQFF
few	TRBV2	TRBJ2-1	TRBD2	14	TGTGCCAGCAGTCGGACTAGCGGGTTGAATGAGCAGTTCTTC	CASSRTSGLNEQFF
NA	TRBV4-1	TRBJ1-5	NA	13	TGCGCCAGCAGCCAAGTTGAGAATCAGCCCCAGCATTTT	CASSQVENQPQHF
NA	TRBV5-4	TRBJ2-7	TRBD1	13	TGTGCCAGCAGCTTTAGACAGGGTTACGAGCAGTACTTC	CASSFRQGYEQYF
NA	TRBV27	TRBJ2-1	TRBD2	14	TGTGCCAGCAGTGGTGGACTAGCGGTTAATGAGCAGTTCTTC	CASSGGLAVNEQFF
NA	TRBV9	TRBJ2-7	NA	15	TGTGCCAGCAGCCCCTTGGGAGCTAGCTCCTACGAGCAGTACTTC	CASSPLGASSYEQYF
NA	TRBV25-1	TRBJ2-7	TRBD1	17	TGTGCCAGCAGTGGGCGATTAGGGACAGGGGGATTCTACGAGCAGTACTTC	CASSGRLGTGGFYEQYF
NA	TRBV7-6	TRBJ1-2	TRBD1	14	TGTGCCAGCAGCTTAGGGGACAGGCTCTATGGCTACACCTTC	CASSLGDRLYGYTF
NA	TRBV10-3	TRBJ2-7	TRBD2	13	TGTGCCATCAGTGAGCGGGGGGGACACGAGCAGTACTTC	CAISERGGHEQYF
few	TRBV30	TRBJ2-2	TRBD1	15	TGTGCCTGGAGTGGAGGGACAGGGTTTAGCGGGGAGCTGTTTTTT	CAWSGGTGFSGELFF
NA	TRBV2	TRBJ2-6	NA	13	TGTGCCAGCAGTGGGGGCCCCGGGAACGTCCTGACTTTC	CASSGGPGNVLTF
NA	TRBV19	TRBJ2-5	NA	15	TGTGCCAGTAAGAAGAGGGGCCCGCAGGGGGAGACCCAGTACTTC	CASKKRGPQGETQYF
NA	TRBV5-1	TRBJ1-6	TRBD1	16	TGCGCCAGCAGCTTGGCTCAGGGACAGAACAATTCACCCCTCCACTTT	CASSLAQGQNNSPLHF
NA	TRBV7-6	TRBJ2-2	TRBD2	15	TGTGCCAGCAGCTTAGTAGCGGGAGGCACCGGGGAGCTGTTTTTT	CASSLVAGGTGELFF
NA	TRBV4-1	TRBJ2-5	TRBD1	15	TGCGCCAGCAGCCACTTCGACAGGGTCCAAGAGACCCAGTACTTC	CASSHFDRVQETQYF